This T cell receptor (beta chain) was identified in a study of T cell repertoires in cytomegalovirus infection. Study summary: Well-studied HLA-B-restricted CMV epitopes were used in the study alongside recently identified HLA-C-restricted ones. Public TCR beta signatures provided an indication of both CMV infection and a matching HLA type.

Overall study results and limits: There were HLA-C-restricted CMV-specific TCR beta clonotypes dominating the ex vivo response. Cumulative public TCR beta family frequency identified CMV carriers with the relevant HLA.

TCRdb fed the reads into MiXCR, producing one record per CDR3 protein. This table has 700,000 to 950,000 distinct CDR3 sequences, roughly 33% appearing once. This CDR3 has 15 residues. Trimming pared 5 bases from V and 1 base from J, leaving 14 bases between. Germline V lookup: CDR1 LNHNV, CDR2 YYDKDF (reference sequence). This clonotype came up a few times. Antigen: not known. This TCR came from a human donor in good health (CMV status not recorded). Some clones in this sample may be carry-over from other donors' samples. V is TRBV15 and J is TRBJ1-1; D gene unclear. The sequencing used cultured CD8+ T cells from PBMCs, collected from culture after CMV antigen stimulation. The DNA of the CDR3 is TGTGCCACCAGCCCGAATGGGTTCTGGAACACTGAAGCTTTCTTT. Its protein product is CATSPNGFWNTEAFF.